These T cell receptor beta chains were read from a single sample in a study of blood T cells in healthy people across ages. TCRdb reprocessed the 5' RACE reads with MiXCR, giving one entry per CDR3 protein. Counted here are 540,000 or so distinct CDR3 sequences, under 55% occurring once; the ten biggest clones make up approximately 23%. Sequenced sample: blood. Receptor source: a man of 80 years or more in good health. CDR3s include the opening cysteine and the closing phenylalanine or tryptophan. D genes are given only for firm matches. Clone sizes are given selectively: once, few, many, or a class where the clone is expanded.

TRBJ2-4 few TRBV14 . CASSHGPQQYF TGTGCCAGCAGCCATGGCCCCCAGCAGTACTTC
TRBJ2-3 . TRBV3-1 TRBD2 CASSQSGGAPVDTQYF TGTGCCAGCAGCCAAAGCGGGGGGGCCCCAGTAGATACGCAGTATTTT
TRBJ1-5 few TRBV10-3 . CAIDQHNQPQHF TGTGCCATTGACCAGCACAATCAGCCCCAGCATTTT
TRBJ1-1 . TRBV6-5 . CASHRSGRGAEAFF TGTGCCAGCCACCGTTCGGGGAGGGGAGCTGAAGCTTTCTTT
TRBJ2-5 . TRBV7-2 TRBD2 CASSLNLAGVKTQYF TGTGCCAGCAGCCTGAACCTAGCGGGAGTTAAAACCCAGTACTTC
TRBJ2-1 . TRBV20-1 . CSAREWRAIYNEQFF TGCAGTGCCCGAGAATGGAGAGCGATCTACAATGAGCAGTTCTTC
TRBJ2-3 once TRBV20-1 . CSATTVNTQYF TGCAGTGCAACGACAGTAAATACGCAGTATTTT
TRBJ2-5 few TRBV5-1 . CASSLAPGSETQYF TGCGCCAGCAGCTTGGCCCCCGGGAGTGAGACCCAGTACTTC
TRBJ2-5 . TRBV9 . CASSVGRTETQYF TGTGCCAGCAGCGTAGGCAGAACGGAGACCCAGTACTTC
TRBJ1-2 many TRBV7-2 . CASSLFGTSPNGYTF TGTGCCAGCAGCTTATTTGGGACAAGCCCTAATGGCTACACCTTC
TRBJ2-5 . TRBV7-2 . CASSQDYGYFKQYF TGTGCCAGCAGCCAGGACTATGGGTATTTTAAGCAGTACTTC
TRBJ2-1 . TRBV7-2 TRBD2 CVSSFGLAENEQFF TGTGTCAGCAGCTTTGGACTAGCGGAAAATGAGCAGTTCTTC
TRBJ2-7 few TRBV18 . CASSPSGTPEQYF TGTGCCAGCTCACCATCCGGGACACCCGAGCAGTACTTC
TRBJ2-2 . TRBV28 . CASSLLDPPGELFF TGTGCCAGCAGTCTCTTGGACCCCCCCGGGGAGCTGTTTTTT
TRBJ2-1 . TRBV7-2 . CASSSTGLQETQFF TGTGCCAGCAGCTCTACAGGGCTCCAAGAGACCCAGTTCTTC
TRBJ2-5 . TRBV5-5 . CASSLLPVQETQYF TGTGCCAGCAGCTTGCTGCCAGTCCAAGAGACCCAGTACTTC
TRBJ2-7 . TRBV10-3 . CAISERGYEQYF TGTGCCATCAGTGAGCGAGGATACGAGCAGTACTTC
TRBJ1-2 few TRBV4-2 TRBD1 CASSQDTGQLGGYTF TGTGCCAGCAGCCAGGATACGGGACAGCTTGGCGGCTACACCTTC
TRBJ2-1 . TRBV6-5 . CASSDRDWQETQFF TGTGCCAGCAGTGACAGGGACTGGCAAGAGACCCAGTTCTTC
TRBJ1-5 . TRBV15 TRBD1 CATSTQGTAINQPQHF TGTGCCACCAGCACCCAGGGGACAGCAATCAATCAGCCCCAGCATTTT
TRBJ2-7 . TRBV3-1 . CASSSTGMAYEQYF TGTGCCAGCAGCTCGACAGGTATGGCCTACGAGCAGTACTTC
TRBJ2-3 . TRBV28 TRBD2 CASTRTSSDADTQYF TGTGCCAGCACTAGGACTAGTAGTGACGCAGATACGCAGTATTTT
TRBJ2-2 few TRBV6-6 TRBD2 CASSQPLAGSGTGELFF TGTGCCAGCAGCCAACCCCTAGCGGGATCTGGGACCGGGGAGCTGTTTTTT
TRBJ1-2 . TRBV7-3 TRBD1 CASSLSPGGRYGYTF TGTGCCAGCAGCTTAAGTCCAGGGGGCCGGTATGGCTACACCTTC
TRBJ2-3 few TRBV10-3 TRBD1 CATRTGEGTDTQYF TGTGCCACCCGGACAGGGGAAGGCACAGATACGCAGTATTTT
TRBJ1-6 . TRBV20-1 TRBD1 CSARDSANSPLHF TGCAGTGCAAGGGACAGCGCGAATTCACCCCTCCACTTT
TRBJ1-5 few TRBV6-2/TRBV6-3 . CASSSMAWGGLYSNQPQHF TGTGCCAGCAGCAGTATGGCCTGGGGGGGACTCTATAGCAATCAGCCCCAGCATTTT
TRBJ1-5 . TRBV7-9 . CASSVDTSNQPQHF TGTGCCAGCAGCGTCGACACTAGCAATCAGCCCCAGCATTTT
TRBJ1-1 once TRBV3-1 . CASTKRGARTEAFF TGTGCCAGCACTAAGAGGGGGGCGCGCACTGAAGCTTTCTTT
TRBJ2-5 few TRBV28 . CASSLADGRKETQYF TGTGCCAGCAGTTTGGCGGACGGACGTAAAGAGACCCAGTACTTC
TRBJ2-7 few TRBV6-6 TRBD2 CASSPGLAGKSSYEQYF TGTGCCAGCAGCCCGGGACTAGCGGGCAAAAGCTCCTACGAGCAGTACTTC
TRBJ2-6 once TRBV2 . CASSEVAGTSGANVLTF TGTGCCAGCAGTGAAGTCGCAGGGACCTCTGGGGCCAACGTCCTGACTTTC
TRBJ2-1 . TRBV29-1 TRBD2 CSVWGLAGVGEQFF TGCAGCGTTTGGGGACTAGCGGGAGTGGGCGAGCAGTTCTTC
TRBJ1-1 . TRBV20-1 . CSARGVNTEAFF TGCAGTGCTAGAGGGGTGAACACTGAAGCTTTCTTT
TRBJ2-3 . TRBV5-1 . CASSPRGNTDTQYF TGCGCCAGCAGCCCGAGGGGGAACACAGATACGCAGTATTTT
TRBJ1-1 . TRBV7-2 TRBD1 CASTPKTGTANTEAFF TGTGCCAGCACCCCAAAGACCGGGACAGCGAACACTGAAGCTTTCTTT
TRBJ2-1 . TRBV20-1 TRBD2 CSRPGLAGTRRSYNEQFF TGCAGTCGTCCGGGACTAGCGGGTACGCGAAGGTCCTACAATGAGCAGTTCTTC
TRBJ2-7 . TRBV4-1 TRBD1 CASSQADRGYNEQYF TGCGCCAGCAGCCAAGCCGACAGGGGCTACAATGAGCAGTACTTC
TRBJ2-3 . TRBV24-1 TRBD2 CATSEATSGRRTDTQYF TGTGCCACCAGTGAGGCGACTAGCGGGAGACGTACAGATACGCAGTATTTT
TRBJ2-7 many TRBV6-5 . CASSYSMSSYEQYF TGTGCCAGCAGTTACTCGATGAGTAGCTACGAGCAGTACTTC
TRBJ2-5 many TRBV6-6 . CASTQGVTTGETQYF TGTGCCAGCACCCAAGGGGTGACCACGGGGGAGACCCAGTACTTC
TRBJ1-5 once TRBV12-3/TRBV12-4 . CASSTDGLRQPQHF TGTGCCAGCAGTACCGACGGCCTGAGGCAGCCCCAGCATTTT
TRBJ2-5 . TRBV29-1 . CSVDRTFETQYF TGCAGCGTTGACAGGACGTTTGAGACCCAGTACTTC
TRBJ1-1 . TRBV6-5 . CVSSYSGGIAEAFF TGTGTCAGCAGTTACTCTGGGGGGATAGCTGAAGCTTTCTTT
TRBJ1-4 . TRBV4-3 . CASSPGDRTTNEKLFF TGCGCCAGCAGCCCAGGTGACAGGACAACTAATGAAAAACTGTTTTTT
TRBJ1-1 . TRBV7-9 . CASSLYREDTEAFF TGTGCCAGCAGCTTGTACAGGGAGGACACTGAAGCTTTCTTT
TRBJ1-6 . TRBV7-2 . CASSLDAGEDSPLHF TGTGCCAGCAGCTTAGACGCAGGGGAGGATTCACCCCTCCACTTT
TRBJ1-1 . TRBV20-1 TRBD1 CSARGQGAVTEAFF TGCAGTGCTAGGGGACAGGGGGCGGTCACTGAAGCTTTCTTT
TRBJ2-5 few TRBV6-2/TRBV6-3 . CASRSSTGETQYF TGTGCCAGCAGGAGCTCAACGGGAGAGACCCAGTACTTC
TRBJ2-3 . TRBV6-5 TRBD2 CATRFGGVGTDTQYF TGTGCCACCAGATTCGGGGGGGTAGGCACAGATACGCAGTATTTT
TRBJ2-7 . TRBV5-1 TRBD1 CASSTDRGGSYEQYF TGCGCCAGCAGCACCGACAGGGGAGGCTCCTACGAGCAGTACTTC
TRBJ2-4 . TRBV10-3 TRBD2 CAISESRTSGSLVEYF TGTGCCATCAGTGAGTCCCGGACTAGCGGGAGTCTAGTTGAGTACTTC
TRBJ1-1 . TRBV18 . CASSPRGTLLNTEAFF TGTGCCAGCTCACCTCGAGGGACTCTTTTGAACACTGAAGCTTTCTTT
TRBJ2-7 . TRBV15 . CATSSPTVSYEQYF TGTGCCACCAGCTCCCCAACAGTATCCTACGAGCAGTACTTC
TRBJ2-5 . TRBV20-1 TRBD2 CSAPLAGDLQETQYF TGCAGTGCCCCTCTAGCGGGAGATCTCCAAGAGACCCAGTACTTC
TRBJ2-1 . TRBV27 TRBD2 CASRNLAGGNNEQFF TGTGCCAGCAGAAATCTAGCGGGAGGGAACAATGAGCAGTTCTTC
TRBJ1-1 . TRBV12-3/TRBV12-4 . CASSLAVTEAFF TGTGCCAGCAGTTTAGCGGTCACTGAAGCTTTCTTT
TRBJ2-7 many TRBV12-3/TRBV12-4 . CASSFLTGRVGYEQYF TGTGCCAGCAGTTTTCTCACAGGACGCGTAGGTTACGAGCAGTACTTC
TRBJ1-5 . TRBV15 . CATSRDPGSLEPQHF TGTGCCACCAGCAGAGATCCGGGCAGCTTGGAGCCCCAGCATTTT
TRBJ2-1 . TRBV6-5 TRBD1 CASSYPKDRVVLYNEQFF TGTGCCAGCAGTTACCCTAAGGACAGGGTGGTACTATACAATGAGCAGTTCTTC